This T cell receptor beta chain was captured in a study of T cell changes during pregnancy in multiple sclerosis. This CDR3 spans 15 amino acids. Germline CDR1 and CDR2: SQVTM and ANQGSEA. The V gene lost 1 base and the J gene lost 0 bases, with 10 bases spanning the gap. Assay used: immunoSEQ multiplex PCR; TCRdb lists only in-frame clones, some missing. The sample has roughly 34,000 clones, roughly 90% seen once. This clone came up a few times. The rearrangement uses TRBV29-1 and TRBJ1-3; D gene unclear. The clonotype comes from a female donor in good health, enrolled as a control in a pregnancy study. The sample here was CD4+ T cells from peripheral blood mononuclear cells, taken in the second trimester of pregnancy. The CDR3: CSVEGTADSGNTIYF. DNA of the CDR3: TGCAGCGTTGAAGGTACAGCGGACTCTGGAAACACCATATATTTT.